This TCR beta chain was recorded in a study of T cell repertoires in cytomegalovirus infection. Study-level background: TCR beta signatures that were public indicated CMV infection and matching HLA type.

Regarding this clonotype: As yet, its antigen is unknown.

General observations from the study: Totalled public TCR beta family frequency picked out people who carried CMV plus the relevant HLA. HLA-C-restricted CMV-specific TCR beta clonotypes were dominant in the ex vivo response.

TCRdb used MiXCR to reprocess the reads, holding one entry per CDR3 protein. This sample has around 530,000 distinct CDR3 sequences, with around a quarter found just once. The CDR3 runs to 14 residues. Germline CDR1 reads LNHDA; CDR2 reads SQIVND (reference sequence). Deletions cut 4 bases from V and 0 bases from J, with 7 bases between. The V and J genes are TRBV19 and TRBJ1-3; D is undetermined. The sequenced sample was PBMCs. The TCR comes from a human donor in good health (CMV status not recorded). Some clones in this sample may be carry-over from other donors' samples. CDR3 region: CASSTESSGNTIYF. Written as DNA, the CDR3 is TGTGCCAGTAGTACCGAAAGCTCTGGAAACACCATATATTTT.